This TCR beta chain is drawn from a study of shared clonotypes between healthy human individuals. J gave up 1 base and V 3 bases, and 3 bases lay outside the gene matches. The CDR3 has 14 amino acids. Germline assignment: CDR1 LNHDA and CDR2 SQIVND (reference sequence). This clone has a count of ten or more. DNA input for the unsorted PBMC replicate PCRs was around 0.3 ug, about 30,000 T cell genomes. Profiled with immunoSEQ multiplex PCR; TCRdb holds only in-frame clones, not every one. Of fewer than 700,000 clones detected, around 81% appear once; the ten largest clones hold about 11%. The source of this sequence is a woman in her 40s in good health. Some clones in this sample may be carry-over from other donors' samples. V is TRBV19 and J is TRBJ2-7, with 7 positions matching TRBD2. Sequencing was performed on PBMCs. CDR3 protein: CASSIRGESYEQYF. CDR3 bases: TGTGCCAGTAGTATCCGGGGGGAGTCCTACGAGCAGTACTTC.